This T cell receptor (beta chain) emerged from a study of blood T cell repertoires in COVID-19. Study-wide context: In each case, the material was cDNA or gDNA derived from T cells, B-cell-depleted T cells, or PBMCs.

Ten or more counts support this clone. Only in-frame clones appear in the TCRdb table, and some are missing; sequencing was by immunoSEQ multiplex PCR. The data contain 100,000 to 150,000 clones, 55% to 75% of them singletons. The CDR3 has 14 amino acids. The germline gives CDR1 SEHNR, CDR2 FQNEAQ (reference sequence). V was pared by 3 bases and J by 5 bases, with 3 bases of the junction left unmatched. The clonotype originates from a human donor with acute or convalescent COVID-19. The donor label of this sample is uncertain. The V gene is TRBV7-9, the J gene TRBJ2-4; 8 positions match TRBD2. Sequenced material: peripheral blood. Written as DNA, the CDR3 is TGTGCCAGCAGCTTTAGCGGGGAACAAAACATTCAGTACTTC. Encoded protein: CASSFSGEQNIQYF. Using reference TRBV7-9 and TRBJ2-4 for the parts outside the CDR3, the full variable domain is DTGVSQNPRHKITKRGQNVTFRCDPISEHNRLYWYRQTLGQGPEFLTYFQNEAQLEKSRLLSDRFSAERPKGSFSTLEIQRTEQGDSAMYLCASSFSGEQNIQYFGAGTRLSVL.